This T cell receptor beta chain was obtained from a study of blood T cell repertoires in COVID-19. Study context: PBMCs, B-cell-depleted T cells, or T cells were the source of the cDNA or gDNA that made up the material.

Unmatched junction bases numbered 4, after V lost 8 bases and J lost 3 bases. Germline V gives CDR1 MNHEY, CDR2 SVGAGI. The CDR3 is 14 amino acids. Original processing methods: From reference gene primer amplification, estimates of nucleated cell counts were derived. Only in-frame clones appear in the TCRdb table, and some are missing; sequencing was by immunoSEQ multiplex PCR. The V and J calls and clone size are taken from that table; D and trimming were inferred from the DNA. The repertoire holds approximately 150,000 clones, roughly four fifths seen once, with 1.6% in the top ten. Specimen: peripheral blood. The chain carries TRBV6-5 and TRBJ2-1, with 10 bases fitting TRBD2. This TCR was sampled from a human donor in a cohort sampled during active COVID-19. The CDR3 region is CASHTSGDYNEQFF. CDR3 nucleotide sequence: TGTGCCAGCCACACTAGCGGGGACTACAATGAGCAGTTCTTC.